Listed here are 3 T cell receptor beta chains from one sample, sequenced in a study of radiotherapy plus CTLA-4 blockade in lung cancer. The data were produced by immunoSEQ multiplex PCR, yet TCRdb's version contains in-frame clones alone and is incomplete. Among approximately 40,000 clones, roughly three quarters were seen once, and the ten largest hold about 2.6%. The specimen comprised peripheral blood, sampled from a patient treated with radiotherapy plus ipilimumab. The receptors come from a human donor with non-small cell lung cancer whose response to radiotherapy plus ipilimumab could not be evaluated.

DNA for the CDR3: TGTGCCAGCAGTTTATTTGGGGCTGAGCAGTTCTTC. Protein: CASSLFGAEQFF. The rearrangement uses TRBV27 and TRBJ2-1; possibly TRBD1 for D (5 bases). The germline CDR1 and CDR2 sequences are MNHEY and SMNVEV (reference sequence). Trimming cost V 1 base and J 9 bases, with 7 bases left between them. There are 12 residues in the CDR3.

V and J are TRBV28 and TRBJ1-2, with D hard to call. With 4 bases removed from V and 3 bases from J, the gap between germline ends came to 12 bases. Germline lookup yields CDR1 MDHEN and CDR2 SYDVKM. This CDR3 region has 14 residues. This chain's CDR3 is CASSSAQRDYGYTF. The CDR3 coding sequence is TGTGCCAGCAGTTCAGCCCAACGGGACTATGGCTACACCTTC.

The genes are TRBV27 and TRBJ2-7, with D possibly TRBD1 on 6 matching bases. The CDR3 is 14 residues long. V lost 2 bases and J lost 4, with 12 bases in between. Per germline, CDR1 MNHEY and CDR2 SMNVEV (reference sequence). The CDR3, as DNA: TGTGCCAGCAGTTTACTCGGGGACAAGTACGAGCAGTACTTC. This translates into CASSLLGDKYEQYF.